This TCR beta chain was captured in a study of pediatric ulcerative colitis. Sequencing was performed with immunoSEQ multiplex PCR; in TCRdb, only in-frame clones are kept and a portion is missing. The table records under 50,000 clones, under 80% of them present only once. Comment on this clone: What it binds is not known.

Study-wide findings and caveats: A couple of rectal CDR3 clonotypes occurred in all ulcerative colitis patients. Repertoires came from total lymphocyte DNA, not specific subsets.

The rectum was sampled with one to two pinch biopsies at colonoscopy. The ends lost 4 bases at V and 8 bases at J; junction bases unmatched: 5. Germline CDR1 reads SGHRS; CDR2 reads YFSETQ. CDR3 length equals 13 residues. The sample was gut tissue. This chain connects TRBV5-1 to TRBJ2-1; 8 bases are a match to TRBD1. The sequence was obtained from a girl aged 10 to 17 with moderate ulcerative colitis. CDR3 nucleotides: TGCGCCAGCAGCGGGACAGGCTGGGATGAGCAGTTCTTC. Translated: CASSGTGWDEQFF.